This TCR beta chain originates from a study of blood T cell repertoires in COVID-19. Study in general: Sites across the United States, Italy and Spain contributed samples from acute and convalescent COVID-19.

The CDR3 consists of 16 residues. The germline CDR1 and CDR2 sequences are MGHRA and YSYEKL. Germline trimming cut 2 bases from V and 1 base from J; bases unmatched to any gene: 4. Repertoires were generated with immunoSEQ multiplex PCR, while TCRdb's copy carries only in-frame clones and drops some. The table lists over 130,000 clones, around 85% of them singletons. This sequence originates from a man in his forties or fifties with acute or convalescent COVID-19. The source material was peripheral blood. The chain joins TRBV4-1 to TRBJ2-1, with 8 bases aligning to TRBD2. The CDR3, as DNA: TGCGCCAGCAGCCAACCTAGCGGGTTATCCTACAATGAGCAGTTCTTC. This sequence encodes CASSQPSGLSYNEQFF.